The 4 T cell receptor beta chains below all came from one sample that was sequenced in a study of early T cells in non-severe SARS-CoV-2 infection. MiXCR was run by TCRdb on the 5' RACE reads, yielding one entry per CDR3 protein. Found here are 50,000 to 60,000 distinct CDR3 sequences, around 13% of them singletons; the top ten hold 1.1% to 1.5%. Sequenced sample: whole blood. The receptors shown here come from an adult who was a healthcare worker with PCR-confirmed SARS-CoV-2 infection or an uninfected control (not recorded which).

This clonotype was seen many times. This chain links TRBV7-2 with TRBJ2-1; D possibly matches TRBD1 or TRBD2 (5 bases each). The CDR3 extends over 12 amino acids. Germline lookup yields CDR1 SGHTA and CDR2 FQGNSA. V was trimmed by 3 bases and J by 9 bases, leaving 9 bases between them. The CDR3 here is CASSFGASEQFF. CDR3 DNA: TGTGCCAGCAGCTTCGGGGCCAGTGAGCAGTTCTTC.

This clonotype was recorded at least ten times. The V gene is TRBV29-1, the J gene TRBJ1-2; 9 bases map to TRBD1. Trimming removed 4 bases from V and 4 bases from J; junction bases left unmatched: 10. The germline V gene encodes CDR1 SQVTM and CDR2 ANQGSEA. CDR3 length: 15 amino acids. The CDR3 region is CSVGGTGTGTYGYTF. For the CDR3, the DNA is TGCAGCGTTGGCGGTACCGGGACAGGGACCTATGGCTACACCTTC.

This clonotype was recorded a few times. The chain recombines TRBV9 with TRBJ2-3; a weak D match, TRBD2 (5 bases). The CDR3 has 15 residues. V lost 0 bases and J 0 bases, leaving 8 bases between the germline ends. The germline gives CDR1 SGDLS, CDR2 YYNGEE. CDR3 DNA: TGTGCCAGCAGCGTAGGCGGGTCGAGCACAGATACGCAGTATTTT. It codes for CASSVGGSSTDTQYF. Full variable domain (remainder filled in from reference TRBV9 and TRBJ2-3): DSGVTQTPKHLITATGQRVTLRCSPRSGDLSVYWYQQSLDQGLQFLIQYYNGEERAKGNILERFSAQQFPDLHSELNLSSLELGDSALYFCASSVGGSSTDTQYFGPGTRLTVL.

This clonotype was counted many times. The rearrangement links TRBV7-8 to TRBJ2-1; no firm D call. V lost 1 base, J lost 9 bases, and 13 bases lay in between. CDR1 is SGHVS, CDR2 FQNEAQ, per germline. The CDR3 has 14 amino acids. The CDR3 protein is CASSLDFSNPEQFF. CDR3 in DNA: TGTGCCAGCAGCTTAGATTTTAGTAACCCTGAGCAGTTCTTC. The full variable domain, with the rest looked up from reference TRBV7-8 and TRBJ2-1, is GAGVSQSPRYKVAKRGQDVALRCDPISGHVSLFWYQQALGQGPEFLTYFQNEAQLDKSGLPSDRFFAERPEGSVSTLKIQRTQQEDSAVYLCASSLDFSNPEQFFGPGTRLTVL.